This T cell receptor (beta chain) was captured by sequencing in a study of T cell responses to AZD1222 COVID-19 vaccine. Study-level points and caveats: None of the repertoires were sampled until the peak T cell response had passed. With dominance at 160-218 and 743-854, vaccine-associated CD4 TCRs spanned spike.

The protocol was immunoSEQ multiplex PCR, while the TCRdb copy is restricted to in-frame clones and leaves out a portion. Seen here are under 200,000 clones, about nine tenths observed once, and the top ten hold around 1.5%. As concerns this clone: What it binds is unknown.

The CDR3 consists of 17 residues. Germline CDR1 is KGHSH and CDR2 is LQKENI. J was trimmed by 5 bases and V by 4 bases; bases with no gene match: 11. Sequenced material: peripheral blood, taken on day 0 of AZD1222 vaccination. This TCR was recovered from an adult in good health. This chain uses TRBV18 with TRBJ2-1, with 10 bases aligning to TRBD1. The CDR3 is CASSLLAGTGDHNEQFF. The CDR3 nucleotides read TGTGCCAGCTCACTCCTCGCCGGGACAGGGGACCACAATGAGCAGTTCTTC.